This T cell receptor beta chain derives from a study of T-cell memory formation after mild COVID-19. Each CDR3 protein is one row after TCRdb ran MiXCR on the 5' RACE reads. The data show around 200,000 distinct CDR3 sequences, more than 25% seen once. V was trimmed by 4 bases and J by 4 bases, leaving 16 bases between them. Germline V gives CDR1 SGHRS, CDR2 YFSETQ. The CDR3 extends over 15 amino acids. The sequence derives from an adult woman who had mild COVID-19 (a few samples of this study predate the infection). Cell type and time point are not known. The rearrangement uses TRBV5-1 and TRBJ2-3; no firm D call. Sequencing input: PBMCs or a T cell subset sorted from them (not recorded which). The DNA for the CDR3 is TGCGCCAGCAGCACATCCTATAGCACAGCAGATACGCAGTATTTT. Protein: CASSTSYSTADTQYF.